This entry lists 3 T cell receptor beta chains sequenced from one sample in a study of cytomegalovirus exposure and HLA in healthy donors. It was with 60 Vbeta and 13 Jbeta primers that the PCR ran. Using immunoSEQ multiplex PCR, the repertoire was profiled, and TCRdb retains in-frame clones only, with some absent. Of under 120,000 clones in the sample, 70% are singletons; the top ten hold around 9.9%. The sequenced material came from PBMCs. Receptor source: a man aged 40-50 years in good health and CMV-seropositive.

The J gene is TRBJ2-7, the V gene TRBV27; D is ambiguous. V was trimmed by 3 bases and J by 6 bases, leaving 6 bases between them. This CDR3 comprises 11 residues. In germline, CDR1 is MNHEY, CDR2 SMNVEV (reference sequence). CDR3 nucleotide sequence: TGTGCCAGCAGTTTGGGCGCCGAGCAGTACTTC. Encoded protein: CASSLGAEQYF.

The table lists this clone with a few counts. This chain links TRBV5-1 with TRBJ2-3, with D possibly TRBD1 on 6 matching bases. V lost 0 bases, J lost 2 bases, and 10 bases lay in between. This CDR3 has 15 residues. The V gene's germline CDR1 is SGHRS and CDR2 YFSETQ. CDR3 amino acids: CASSLVLGATDTQYF. CDR3 nucleotide sequence: TGCGCCAGCAGCTTGGTGCTGGGGGCCACAGATACGCAGTATTTT. The full variable domain, rest sourced from reference TRBV5-1 and TRBJ2-3, is KAGVTQTPRYLIKTRGQQVTLSCSPISGHRSVSWYQQTPGQGLQFLFEYFSETQRNKGNFPGRFSGRQFSNSRSEMNVSTLELGDSALYLCASSLVLGATDTQYFGPGTRLTVL.

This clone was found once. The chain combines TRBV29-1 with TRBJ2-7; maybe TRBD1 (5 bases). This CDR3 contains 15 residues. CDR1 and CDR2 from the germline V gene are SQVTM and ANQGSEA. Deletions cut 0 bases from V and 3 bases from J, with 15 bases between. The CDR3 loop reads CSVEELGDSFYEQYF. CDR3 in DNA: TGCAGCGTTGAAGAGCTCGGAGACAGCTTCTACGAGCAGTACTTC.